The entry that follows covers one TCR beta chain sequence. Measured with immunoSEQ multiplex PCR; TCRdb has only the in-frame clones, and not every one. The sample lists approximately 31,000 clones, roughly 92% seen once, with under 4.5% in the top ten. The length of the CDR3 is 14 residues. Germline V gene lookup returns CDR1 SNHLY and CDR2 FYNNEI. V was shortened by 4 bases and J by 0 bases, with 9 bases between the two germline ends. This entry comes from a study of technical replicates of blood from a few donors. This TCR derives from a human donor in good health. Some clones in this sample may be carry-over from other donors' samples. The sequenced sample was PBMCs. The chain carries TRBV2 and TRBJ1-2; D not certain. CDR3 amino acids: CASSGGHPNYGYTF. CDR3 nucleotides: TGTGCCAGCAGTGGAGGTCACCCTAACTATGGCTACACCTTC. Drawing the rest from reference TRBV2 and TRBJ1-2, the complete variable domain is EPEVTQTPSHQVTQMGQEVILRCVPISNHLYFYWYRQILGQKVEFLVSFYNNEISEKSEIFDDQFSVERPDGSNFTLKIRSTKLEDSAMYFCASSGGHPNYGYTFGSGTRLTVV.